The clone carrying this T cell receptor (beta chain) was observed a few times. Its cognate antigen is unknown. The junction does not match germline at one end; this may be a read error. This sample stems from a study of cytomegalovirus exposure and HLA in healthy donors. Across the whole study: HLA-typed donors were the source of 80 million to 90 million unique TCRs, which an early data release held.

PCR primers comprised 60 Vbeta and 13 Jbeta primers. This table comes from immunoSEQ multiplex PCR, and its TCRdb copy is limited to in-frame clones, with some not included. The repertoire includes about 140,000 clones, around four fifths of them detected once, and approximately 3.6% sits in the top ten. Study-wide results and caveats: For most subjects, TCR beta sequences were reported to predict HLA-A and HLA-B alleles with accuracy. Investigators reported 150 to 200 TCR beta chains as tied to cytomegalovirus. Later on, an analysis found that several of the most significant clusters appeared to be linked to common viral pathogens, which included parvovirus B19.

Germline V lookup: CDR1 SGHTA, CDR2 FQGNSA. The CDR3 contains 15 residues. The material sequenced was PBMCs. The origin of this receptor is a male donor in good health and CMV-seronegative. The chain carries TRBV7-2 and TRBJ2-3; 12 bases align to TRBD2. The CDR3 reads CASSLAGGREDTQYF. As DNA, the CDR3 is TGTGCCAGCAGCCTAGCGGGGGGGCGGGAGGATACGCAGTATTTT.